This TCR beta chain came from a study of human T cells and chemical hapten exposure. Study context: The patients, most of them female, presented with alopecia areata, totalis or universalis.

This clonotype turned up a few times. This sample's time point: patch test 3, about 24 weeks after DPC sensitization. Treatment specified: therapeutic diphenylcyclopropenone sensitization with weekly scalp DPC. The library labeled individual cDNA molecules by adding unique molecular identifiers to them. TCRdb re-derived calls from the RACE reads in MiXCR, one entry per CDR3 protein. The sample lists approximately 88,000 distinct CDR3 sequences; around 13% were seen once. The CDR3 length is 14 residues. Unmatched junction bases numbered 4, after V lost 1 base and J lost 2 bases. CDR1 is DFQATT, CDR2 SNEGSKA, per germline (reference sequence).

The TCR was taken from a woman between 45 and 65 years old with alopecia areata. Some clones in this sample may be carry-over from other donors' samples. The sequencing used whole blood, collected in connection with sensitization to the hapten diphenylcyclopropenone (DPC). The chain links TRBV20-1 to TRBJ2-5, with TRBD1 matching 7 bases. CDR3 sequence reads: CSARGDREQETQYF. For the CDR3, the DNA is TGCAGTGCTAGAGGAGACAGGGAACAAGAGACCCAGTACTTC.